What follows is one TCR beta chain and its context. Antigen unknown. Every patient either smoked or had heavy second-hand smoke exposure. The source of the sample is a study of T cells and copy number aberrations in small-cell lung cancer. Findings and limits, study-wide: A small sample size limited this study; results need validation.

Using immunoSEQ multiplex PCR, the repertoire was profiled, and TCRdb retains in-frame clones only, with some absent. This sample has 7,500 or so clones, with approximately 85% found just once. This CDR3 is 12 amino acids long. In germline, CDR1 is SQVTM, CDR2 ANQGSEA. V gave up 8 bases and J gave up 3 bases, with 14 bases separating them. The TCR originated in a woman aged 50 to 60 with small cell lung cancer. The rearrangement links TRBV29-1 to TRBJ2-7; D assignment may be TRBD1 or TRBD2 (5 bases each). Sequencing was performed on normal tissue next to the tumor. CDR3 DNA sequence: TGCAGCTCCCGGGACGGACTCTACGAGCAGTACTTC. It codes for CSSRDGLYEQYF.